A selection of T cell receptor beta chains follows, all from one sample in a study of T cell responses to AZD1222 COVID-19 vaccine. Sequencing used immunoSEQ multiplex PCR; TCRdb keeps in-frame clones, though not all of them. In the table there are 120,000 or so clones, 80% to 90% of which are singletons. Specimen: peripheral blood, collected 28 days after the second AZD1222 dose. The receptors here all came from an adult who received the AZD1222 COVID-19 vaccine. Both conserved end residues are part of each CDR3.

v_gene: TRBV4-2
j_gene: TRBJ1-2
CDR3aa: CASSQVTRTGNGYTF

v_gene: TRBV2
j_gene: TRBJ1-2
CDR3aa: CASSETGAMIGYTF

v_gene: TRBV19
j_gene: TRBJ1-5
CDR3aa: CASSIMEGWGNQPQHF

v_gene: TRBV7-2
j_gene: TRBJ2-2
CDR3aa: CASSLENWGGELFF

v_gene: TRBV5-6
j_gene: TRBJ1-1
CDR3aa: CASSYHTEAFF

v_gene: TRBV6-5
j_gene: TRBJ1-2
CDR3aa: CASSRTADGHYGYTF

v_gene: TRBV7-2
j_gene: TRBJ2-7
CDR3aa: CASSLGLAGDYEQYF

v_gene: TRBV7-3
j_gene: TRBJ2-1
CDR3aa: CASSLGGEQFF

v_gene: TRBV3-1/TRBV3-2
j_gene: TRBJ2-2
CDR3aa: CASSQDQRATGELFF

v_gene: TRBV28
j_gene: TRBJ1-5
CDR3aa: CASSLPILGQMESNQPQHF

v_gene: TRBV11-1
j_gene: TRBJ2-7
CDR3aa: CASSLLRAAMYEQYF

v_gene: TRBV6-1
j_gene: TRBJ1-6
CDR3aa: CASSENAWRGRIDSPLHF

v_gene: TRBV3-1/TRBV3-2
j_gene: TRBJ1-6
CDR3aa: CASSQDISRGQGAARGSPLHF

v_gene: TRBV6-6
j_gene: TRBJ1-1
CDR3aa: CASSYSGGGGAEAFF

v_gene: TRBV12-3/TRBV12-4
j_gene: TRBJ2-7
CDR3aa: CASSPASGGEQYF

v_gene: TRBV5-5
j_gene: TRBJ2-3
CDR3aa: CASIRVATDTQYF

v_gene: TRBV5-6
j_gene: TRBJ2-2
CDR3aa: CASSLSGQGYTGELFF

v_gene: TRBV7-3
j_gene: TRBJ2-7
CDR3aa: CASSLSNTGEQYF

v_gene: TRBV19
j_gene: TRBJ2-2
CDR3aa: CASRTGTNTGELFF

v_gene: TRBV7-3
j_gene: TRBJ2-2
CDR3aa: CASSSGTPNTGELFF